This TCR beta chain was recovered during a study of T cell repertoires in cytomegalovirus infection. Study results and limitations: There were HLA-C-restricted CMV-specific TCR beta clonotypes dominating the ex vivo response.

CDR3 size: 16 residues. Trimming took 1 base from V and 0 from J, leaving 9 bases between them. CDR1 is SEHNR and CDR2 is FQNEAQ in the germline V gene (reference sequence). This clonotype was counted at least ten times. Antigen: not known. TCRdb reprocessed the reads via MiXCR and lists one record per CDR3 protein. Of about 400,000 distinct CDR3 sequences detected, roughly 18% appear once; the ten largest clones hold less than 9.5%. The J gene is TRBJ1-4, the V gene TRBV7-9; D gene unclear. The source is a human donor in good health (CMV status not recorded). Some clones in this sample may be carry-over from other donors' samples. Sequenced sample: PBMCs. The CDR3 protein is CASSLGTAATNEKLFF. The CDR3 coding sequence is TGTGCCAGCAGCTTAGGGACGGCGGCAACTAATGAAAAACTGTTTTTT.